This TCR beta chain was recorded in a study of cytomegalovirus exposure and HLA in healthy donors. Regarding the study as a whole: Among TCR sequences, most were rare, though some public TCRs appeared in many donors.

About this clone: No antigen is known for it.

The germline gives CDR1 KGHSH, CDR2 LQKENI. The V and J ends lost 4 bases and 8 bases, in that order; junction bases with no gene match: 7. This CDR3 is 14 amino acids long. The PCR contained 60 Vbeta and 13 Jbeta primers. The assay was immunoSEQ multiplex PCR, and TCRdb's table has in-frame clones only and misses some. The sample carries around 140,000 clones, approximately 80% recorded once. The chain employs TRBV18 and TRBJ1-4, with 7 bases that match TRBD1. The sample was PBMCs. This receptor was taken from a woman in her late teens or twenties in good health and CMV-seropositive. The CDR3 nucleotides read TGTGCCAGCTCACGGGGGACAGTGGGAGAAAAACTGTTTTTT. This codes for CASSRGTVGEKLFF.